The 25 T cell receptor beta chains below all came from one sample that was sequenced in a study of blood T cells in healthy people across ages. With a J-beta primer mix and a sample-barcoded 5' primer, a second PCR ran about 7 to 12 cycles. From the 5' RACE reads, TCRdb called clonotypes with MiXCR, one entry per CDR3 protein. Of roughly 1.5 million distinct CDR3 sequences in the sample, roughly 43% were seen once. Material for sequencing was blood. Source of these receptors: a woman aged 18 to 35 in good health.

The chain is built from TRBV13 and TRBJ2-2, with no clear D. Deletions cut 1 base from V and 7 bases from J, with 4 bases between. Germline assignment: CDR1 PRHDT and CDR2 FYEKMQ (reference sequence). The length of the CDR3 is 12 residues. The CDR3: CASSLEFGELFF. CDR3 DNA: TGTGCCAGCAGCTTAGAATTCGGGGAGCTGTTTTTT.

The J gene is TRBJ2-1, the V gene TRBV5-1, with D perhaps matching TRBD1 (6 bases). CDR3 length: 16 amino acids. Trimming cost V 2 bases and J 3 bases, with 15 bases left between them. Germline values: CDR1 SGHRS, CDR2 YFSETQ. The CDR3 bases are TGCGCCAGCAGCTTCCAGGGGCCCTCTAACTACAATGAGCAGTTCTTC. Amino acid sequence: CASSFQGPSNYNEQFF. The variable domain in full, completed from reference TRBV5-1 and TRBJ2-1, reads KAGVTQTPRYLIKTRGQQVTLSCSPISGHRSVSWYQQTPGQGLQFLFEYFSETQRNKGNFPGRFSGRQFSNSRSEMNVSTLELGDSALYLCASSFQGPSNYNEQFFGPGTRLTVL.

Note on this clonotype: A much larger clone is a single base away; this may be a read error. The chain recombines TRBV20-1 with TRBJ2-5; the match to TRBD2 covers 7 bases. CDR1 is DFQATT and CDR2 is SNEGSKA in the germline V gene (reference sequence). V dropped 5 bases and J dropped 11; count of bases not matched to a gene: 20. The CDR3 loop spans 15 amino acids. The CDR3 nucleotides are TGCAGTGCTTCACAACGAAAAGGACTAGTTAATGAGCAGTACTTC. Translating it yields CSASQRKGLVNEQYF.

The chain uses TRBV27 and TRBJ1-1, with 8 bases matching TRBD1. V lost 3 bases to trimming and J lost 5 bases; unmatched junction nucleotides: 5. From germline, CDR1 is MNHEY and CDR2 SMNVEV (reference sequence). CDR3 size: 14 residues. For the CDR3, the DNA is TGTGCCAGCAGTTTCAGGGGGCTATGGACTGAAGCTTTCTTT. Its protein product is CASSFRGLWTEAFF.

This clonotype was detected only a few times. The chain is built from TRBV7-8 and TRBJ1-2, with 7 bases lining up with TRBD1. This CDR3 comprises 16 residues. The V gene's germline CDR1 is SGHVS and CDR2 FQNEAQ. With 3 bases clipped from V and 3 bases from J, the junction kept 10 bases outside the gene matches. The CDR3 is CASSFKPSQGHYGYTF. The CDR3 nucleotides are TGTGCCAGCAGCTTTAAGCCCTCACAGGGGCACTATGGCTACACCTTC.

This chain links TRBV20-1 with TRBJ1-1; D ambiguous. CDR3 size: 13 residues. Germline CDR1 and CDR2: DFQATT and SNEGSKA (reference sequence). The V gene lost 1 base and the J gene lost 7 bases, with 13 bases spanning the gap. The CDR3 DNA reads TGCAGTGCTAGAGGGAATCAGTTGGGTGAAGCTTTCTTT. It yields the protein CSARGNQLGEAFF.

This clonotype has just a few counts. The chain uses TRBV5-1 and TRBJ2-1; D gene unclear. The germline CDR1 and CDR2 sequences are SGHRS and YFSETQ. V lost 0 bases, J lost 10 bases, and 8 bases lay in between. The CDR3 runs to 12 residues. CDR3 residues: CASSLVQIEQFF. As DNA, the CDR3 is TGCGCCAGCAGCTTGGTTCAGATCGAGCAGTTCTTC.

The chain carries TRBV24-1 and TRBJ1-1, with 7 bases identical to TRBD1. CDR3 length: 15 amino acids. V shed 7 bases, J shed 3 bases, and the junction held 10 bases outside the gene matches. Per the germline V gene, CDR1 is KGHDR and CDR2 is SFDVKD. The CDR3 region is CATSPTGLDDTEAFF. For the CDR3, the DNA is TGTGCCACCAGCCCGACAGGGTTGGACGACACTGAAGCTTTCTTT.

The V and J genes are TRBV20-1 and TRBJ2-7; a possible D gene is TRBD1 (6 bases). Trimming removed 3 bases at V and 6 bases at J, with 18 bases between. This CDR3 comprises 14 residues. The germline V gene encodes CDR1 DFQATT and CDR2 SNEGSKA (reference sequence). Here the CDR3 DNA reads TGCAGTGCTAGGGGGACAACTAGACTTAGCGAGCAGTACTTC. As protein: CSARGTTRLSEQYF.

The rearrangement uses TRBV29-1 and TRBJ2-1, with D perhaps TRBD1 (6 bases). CDR1 and CDR2 from the germline V gene are SQVTM and ANQGSEA. V lost 0 bases to trimming and J lost 6 bases, with 18 bases between them. The CDR3 contains 16 residues. DNA of the CDR3: TGCAGCGTTGAAGAAGGAATGGGGACCAGGGGCAATGAGCAGTTCTTC. This encodes CSVEEGMGTRGNEQFF.

The chain is built from TRBV24-1 and TRBJ2-1; D may correspond to TRBD1 or TRBD2 (6 bases each). Germline V gene sequence: CDR1 KGHDR, CDR2 SFDVKD. V was pared by 3 bases and J by 6 bases, with 11 bases between. This CDR3 has 14 residues. The CDR3 here is CATSDRGPLNEQFF. For the CDR3, the DNA is TGTGCCACCAGTGATCGGGGGCCGCTCAATGAGCAGTTCTTC.

This clonotype was seen a handful of times. This chain links TRBV3-1 with TRBJ1-2, with D perhaps matching TRBD1 (5 bases). The V and J ends lost 0 bases and 2 bases respectively, with 13 bases between them. The CDR3 sequence is 16 residues long. Germline CDR1 reads LGHDT; CDR2 reads YNNKEL (reference sequence). As DNA, the CDR3 is TGTGCCAGCAGCCAAGATTCCCAGGGCATAAACTATGGCTACACCTTC. Translating gives CASSQDSQGINYGYTF.

The V gene is TRBV6-2 or TRBV6-3, the J gene TRBJ1-2, with D maybe TRBD1 (5 bases). This CDR3 has 13 amino acids. The germline gives CDR1 MNHEY, CDR2 SVGEGT. V lost 6 bases to trimming and J lost 8 bases, with 16 bases between them. DNA of the CDR3: TGTGCCAGCAGCCGCGGGAGGGACGGAGGCTACACCTTC. Translated, it gives CASSRGRDGGYTF.

V gene TRBV27 combines with J gene TRBJ2-7; TRBD2 matches at 12 bases. The DNA end is more similar to TRBJ2-5, so the J call may be wrong. Germline V gene sequence: CDR1 MNHEY, CDR2 SMNVEV (reference sequence). This CDR3 is built from 15 residues. CDR3 sequence (DNA): TGTGCCAGCAGACTAGCGGGAGGAGCTTGGGAGACCCAGTACTTC. Translating gives CASRLAGGAWETQYF.

For this clonotype: Given a much more abundant clone one base away, this may be a read error. The gene calls are TRBV4-2 and TRBJ2-7; D not resolved. The CDR3 has 15 amino acids. V dropped 4 bases and J dropped 4 bases, with 17 bases sitting between them. CDR1 LGHNA and CDR2 YNFKEQ come from the germline V gene. This CDR3 reads CASSRASENGYEQYF. In nucleotides, the CDR3 is TGTGCCAGCAGCCGAGCTTCGGAGAATGGGTACGAGCAGTACTTC.

This clonotype was observed a handful of times. The genes are TRBV7-2 and TRBJ2-3; 8 nucleotides align to TRBD2. Trimming cost V 0 bases and J 1 base; bases outside gene matches: 3. CDR3 size: 16 residues. Germline V CDR1 and CDR2: SGHTA, FQGNSA. The CDR3 protein is CASSLAGSGGTDTQYF. CDR3 nucleotides: TGTGCCAGCAGCTTAGCGGGTAGCGGGGGCACAGATACGCAGTATTTT.

This clonotype was counted between two and nine times. The chain carries TRBV12-3 or TRBV12-4 and TRBJ2-1; TRBD1 is a possible D gene (5 bases). V was clipped by 0 bases and J by 11 bases, with 11 bases between them. The CDR3 is made up of 13 amino acids. DNA of the CDR3: TGTGCCAGCAGTTTAGCCCTCAGGGCTAAGCAGTTCTTC. This sequence encodes CASSLALRAKQFF.

As concerns this clonotype: Being one base from a much bigger clone, this may be a read error. This chain connects TRBV29-1 to TRBJ2-5, with unresolved D. The tail of the sequence fits TRBJ2-7 better, so the J call may be wrong. Germline CDR1 SQVTM, CDR2 ANQGSEA. The CDR3 extends over 10 amino acids. The chain's CDR3 is CSVAGYEQYF. The CDR3 DNA reads as TGCAGCGTTGCGGGCTACGAGCAGTACTTC.

This chain joins TRBV3-1 and TRBJ2-1; D possibly corresponds to TRBD1 (6 bases). The CDR3 is 17 residues long. The V gene's germline CDR1 is LGHDT and CDR2 YNNKEL (reference sequence). The ends were cut back, 5 bases at V and 5 bases at J, with 22 bases in the middle. In DNA, the CDR3 is TGTGCCAGCAGCAGAAACTCACAGGGAATTGTTAACAATGAGCAGTTCTTC. Amino acid sequence: CASSRNSQGIVNNEQFF.

V and J are TRBV20-1 and TRBJ1-4, with 7 bases lining up with TRBD1. The V segment lost 4 bases and the J segment 5 bases; nucleotides outside the gene matches: 4. The CDR3 length is 13 residues. Germline V CDR1 and CDR2: DFQATT, SNEGSKA (reference sequence). The CDR3: CSAKPGQNEKLFF. In nucleotides, the CDR3 is TGCAGTGCTAAACCGGGACAGAATGAAAAACTGTTTTTT.

The chain links TRBV7-6 to TRBJ1-4, with D tentatively TRBD1 (5 bases). Germline assignment: CDR1 SGHVS and CDR2 FNYEAQ. The V gene lost 4 bases and the J gene lost 7 bases, with 13 bases spanning the gap. This CDR3 has 14 amino acids. The CDR3 DNA follows: TGTGCCAGCAGCTGGGGACCTTCGGGTGAAAAACTGTTTTTT. Translated, it gives CASSWGPSGEKLFF.

This sequence joins TRBV5-1 and TRBJ1-1; D may be TRBD1 (6 bases). CDR1 SGHRS and CDR2 YFSETQ come from the germline V gene. CDR3 length: 15 residues. V was shortened by 0 bases and J by 2 bases, with 11 bases between the two germline ends. The CDR3 is CASSLGGTTNTEAFF. The DNA for the CDR3 is TGCGCCAGCAGCTTGGGTGGGACAACCAACACTGAAGCTTTCTTT.

The rearrangement uses TRBV5-1 and TRBJ2-5; no clear D gene. The germline V and J ends were trimmed by 3 bases and 11 bases, with 29 bases remaining between them. The CDR3 totals 17 residues. Germline V gene sequence: CDR1 SGHRS, CDR2 YFSETQ. The CDR3 region is CASSSVTPAPPYNEQYF. The CDR3 coding sequence is TGCGCCAGCAGCTCAGTTACCCCCGCGCCCCCCTACAATGAGCAGTACTTC.

The chain joins TRBV20-1 to TRBJ2-3, with TRBD2 as a possible D gene (6 bases). The CDR3 runs 15 residues. Germline-derived CDR1 and CDR2 are DFQATT and SNEGSKA (reference sequence). Trimming shortened V by 6 bases and J by 2 bases, and 18 bases separated the two germline ends. CDR3 nucleotides: TGCAGTGCCGTCTTAGCGGATTTCAACACAGATACGCAGTATTTT. This codes for CSAVLADFNTDTQYF.

The gene calls are TRBV20-1 and TRBJ1-2; D may be TRBD1 (6 bases). Trimming removed 7 bases from V and 6 bases from J, with 12 bases in between. The CDR3 runs 11 residues. CDR1 is DFQATT, CDR2 SNEGSKA, per germline (reference sequence). The DNA for the CDR3 is TGCAGTGTTTCCGGGACAAATGGCTACACCTTC. Translation: CSVSGTNGYTF.